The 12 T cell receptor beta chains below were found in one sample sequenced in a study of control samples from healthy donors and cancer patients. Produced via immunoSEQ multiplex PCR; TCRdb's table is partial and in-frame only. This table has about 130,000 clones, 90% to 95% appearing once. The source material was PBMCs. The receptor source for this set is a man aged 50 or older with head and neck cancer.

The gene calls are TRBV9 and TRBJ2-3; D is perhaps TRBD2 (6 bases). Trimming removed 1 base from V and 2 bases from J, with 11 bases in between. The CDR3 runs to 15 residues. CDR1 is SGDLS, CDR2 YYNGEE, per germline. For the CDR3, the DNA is TGTGCCAGCAGCGTACGCGGGATGCTCACAGATACGCAGTATTTT. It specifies CASSVRGMLTDTQYF.

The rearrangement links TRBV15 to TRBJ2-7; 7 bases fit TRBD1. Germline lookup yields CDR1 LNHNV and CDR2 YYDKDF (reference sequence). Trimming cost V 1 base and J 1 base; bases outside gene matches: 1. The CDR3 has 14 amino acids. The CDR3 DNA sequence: TGTGCCACCAGCAGAGGGGGACAGTCCTACGAGCAGTACTTC. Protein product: CATSRGGQSYEQYF.

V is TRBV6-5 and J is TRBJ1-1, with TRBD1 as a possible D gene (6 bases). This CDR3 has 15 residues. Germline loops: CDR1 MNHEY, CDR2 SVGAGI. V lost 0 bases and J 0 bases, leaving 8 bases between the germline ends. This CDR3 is CASSYSGGLNTEAFF. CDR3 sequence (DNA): TGTGCCAGCAGTTACTCGGGGGGGCTGAACACTGAAGCTTTCTTT.

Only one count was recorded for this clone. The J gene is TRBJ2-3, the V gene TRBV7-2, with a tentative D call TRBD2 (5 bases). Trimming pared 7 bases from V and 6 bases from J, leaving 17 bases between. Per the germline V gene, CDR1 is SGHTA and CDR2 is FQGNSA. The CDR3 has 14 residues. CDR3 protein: CASIRGRLTDTQYF. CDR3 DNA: TGTGCCAGCATCCGGGGTCGCTTAACGGATACGCAGTATTTT.

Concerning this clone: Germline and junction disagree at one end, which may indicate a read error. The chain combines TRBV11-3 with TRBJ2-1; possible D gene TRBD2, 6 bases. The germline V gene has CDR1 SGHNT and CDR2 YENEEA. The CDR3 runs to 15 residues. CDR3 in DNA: TGTGCCAGCAGCCTAGACGGGAGTCCCTACAATGAGCAGTTCTTC. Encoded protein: CASSLDGSPYNEQFF.

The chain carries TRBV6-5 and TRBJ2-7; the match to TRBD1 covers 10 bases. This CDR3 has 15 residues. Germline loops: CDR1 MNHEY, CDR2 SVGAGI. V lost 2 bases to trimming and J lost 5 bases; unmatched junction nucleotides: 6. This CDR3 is CASSYKGQGLHEQYF. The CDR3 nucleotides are TGTGCCAGCAGTTACAAGGGACAGGGGCTGCACGAGCAGTACTTC.

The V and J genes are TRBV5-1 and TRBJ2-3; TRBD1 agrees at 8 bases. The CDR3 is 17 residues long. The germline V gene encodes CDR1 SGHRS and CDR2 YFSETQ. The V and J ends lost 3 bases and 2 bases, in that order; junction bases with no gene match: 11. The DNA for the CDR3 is TGCGCCAGCAGCTCCTCTCAGGGGGCGCAGGTCACAGATACGCAGTATTTT. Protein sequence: CASSSSQGAQVTDTQYF. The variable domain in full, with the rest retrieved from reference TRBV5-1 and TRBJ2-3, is KAGVTQTPRYLIKTRGQQVTLSCSPISGHRSVSWYQQTPGQGLQFLFEYFSETQRNKGNFPGRFSGRQFSNSRSEMNVSTLELGDSALYLCASSSSQGAQVTDTQYFGPGTRLTVL.

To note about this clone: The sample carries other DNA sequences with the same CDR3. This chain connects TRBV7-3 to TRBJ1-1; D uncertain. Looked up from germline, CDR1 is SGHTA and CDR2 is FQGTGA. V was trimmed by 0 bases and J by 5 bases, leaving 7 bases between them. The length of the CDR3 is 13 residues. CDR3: CASSLTARTEAFF. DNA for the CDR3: TGTGCCAGCAGCTTAACGGCGAGAACTGAAGCTTTCTTT.

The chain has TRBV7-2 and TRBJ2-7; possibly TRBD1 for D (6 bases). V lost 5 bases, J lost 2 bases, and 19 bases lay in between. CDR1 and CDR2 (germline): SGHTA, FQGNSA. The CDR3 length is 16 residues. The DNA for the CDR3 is TGTGCCAGCAGCCCCCATCGGGACATACCTGCCTACGAGCAGTACTTC. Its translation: CASSPHRDIPAYEQYF. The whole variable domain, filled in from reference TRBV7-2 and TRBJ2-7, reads GAGVSQSPSNKVTEKGKDVELRCDPISGHTALYWYRQSLGQGLEFLIYFQGNSAPDKSGLPSDRFSAERTGGSVSTLTIQRTQQEDSAVYLCASSPHRDIPAYEQYFGPGTRLTVT.

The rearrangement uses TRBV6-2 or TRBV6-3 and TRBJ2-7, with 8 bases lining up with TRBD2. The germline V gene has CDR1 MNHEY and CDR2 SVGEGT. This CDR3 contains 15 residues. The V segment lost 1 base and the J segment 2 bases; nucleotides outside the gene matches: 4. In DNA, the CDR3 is TGTGCCAGCAGTTACTTCGGGGGGGACACCTACGAGCAGTACTTC. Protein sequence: CASSYFGGDTYEQYF.

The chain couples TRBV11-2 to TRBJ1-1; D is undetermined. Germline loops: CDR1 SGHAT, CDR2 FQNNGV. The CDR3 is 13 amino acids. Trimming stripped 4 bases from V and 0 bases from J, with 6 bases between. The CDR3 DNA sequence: TGTGCCAGCAGCTCCGGGGTGAACACTGAAGCTTTCTTT. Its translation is CASSSGVNTEAFF.

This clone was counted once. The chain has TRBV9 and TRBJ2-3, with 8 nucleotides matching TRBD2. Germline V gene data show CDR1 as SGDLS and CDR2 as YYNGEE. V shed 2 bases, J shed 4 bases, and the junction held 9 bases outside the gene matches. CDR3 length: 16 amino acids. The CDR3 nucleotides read TGTGCCAGCAGCGTGTACGCGGGGGGAAGGTCAGATACGCAGTATTTT. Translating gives CASSVYAGGRSDTQYF. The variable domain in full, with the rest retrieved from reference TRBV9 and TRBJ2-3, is DSGVTQTPKHLITATGQRVTLRCSPRSGDLSVYWYQQSLDQGLQFLIQYYNGEERAKGNILERFSAQQFPDLHSELNLSSLELGDSALYFCASSVYAGGRSDTQYFGPGTRLTVL.